A selection of T cell receptor beta chains follows, all from one sample in a study of shared clonotypes between healthy human individuals. Measured with immunoSEQ multiplex PCR; TCRdb has only the in-frame clones, and not every one. Of around 1,100,000 clones listed, around three quarters are singletons. Sequencing was done on a sample of memory CD4+ T cells from PBMCs. These receptors all come from a man aged 18 to 30 in good health. Some clones in this sample may be carry-over from other donors' samples. Both conserved end residues are part of each CDR3. Fields, in order: D gene, J gene, clone size, V gene, CDR3 DNA, CDR3 protein. The D gene is left open where the match is weak. For some rows the clone size is stated as once, few or many, or as a class when expanded; others skip it.

TRBD2,TRBJ2-1,NA,TRBV7-3,TGTGCCAGCAGCTTATCCGGGACTAGCGATGAGCAGTTCTTC,CASSLSGTSDEQFF
NA,TRBJ2-5,once,TRBV5-1,TGCGCCAGCAGCAGATACGGGACGTTCAGGGGAGAGACCCAGTACTTC,CASSRYGTFRGETQYF
NA,TRBJ1-4,NA,TRBV4-2,TGTGCCAGCAGCCACCATGGAGGGAACCCAACTAATGAAAAACTGTTTTTT,CASSHHGGNPTNEKLFF
NA,TRBJ1-1,many,TRBV18,TGTGCCAGCTCACCAGTTGTGAACACTGAAGCTTTCTTT,CASSPVVNTEAFF
TRBD2,TRBJ2-5,few,TRBV7-3,TGTGCCAGCAGCTTATTGGGCGGGAGCGAAGAGACCCAGTACTTC,CASSLLGGSEETQYF
NA,TRBJ1-1,many,TRBV28,TGTGCCAGCACCATTGGACAGAGGAACACTGAAGCTTTCTTT,CASTIGQRNTEAFF
TRBD1,TRBJ2-6,NA,TRBV27,TGTGCCAGCAGAAAGACCGACAGGGCTGGGGCCAACGTCCTGACTTTC,CASRKTDRAGANVLTF
TRBD1,TRBJ2-3,NA,TRBV9,TGTGCCAGCAGCGTGGACAGGGGCCGCACAGATACGCAGTATTTT,CASSVDRGRTDTQYF
NA,TRBJ2-5,many,TRBV30,TGTGCCTGGAGCACCGGACTGGGGAGGCAAGAGACCCAGTACTTC,CAWSTGLGRQETQYF
NA,TRBJ2-5,NA,TRBV18,TGTGCCAGCTCACCCAACACGGGTCAACAAGAGACCCAGTACTTC,CASSPNTGQQETQYF
NA,TRBJ2-5,NA,TRBV9,TGTGCCAGCAGCGGGGCAACTTGGGACGGAAAAGAGACCCAGTACTTC,CASSGATWDGKETQYF
NA,TRBJ1-2,NA,TRBV28,TGTGCCAGCAGCGAGCGGACTAGAGCCTATGGCTACACCTTC,CASSERTRAYGYTF
NA,TRBJ2-7,few,TRBV29-1,TGCAGCGTTGAAGGGGGTAGGGGAGTCGACGAGCAGTACTTC,CSVEGGRGVDEQYF
NA,TRBJ1-5,few,TRBV4-2,TGTGCCAGCAGCCAGGACGGGGGGACCAATCAGCCCCAGCATTTT,CASSQDGGTNQPQHF
TRBD2,TRBJ2-1,few,TRBV5-6,TGTGCCAGCAGCCCGACGTGGAGCGGGGCTTACAATGAGCAGTTCTTC,CASSPTWSGAYNEQFF
NA,TRBJ1-5,NA,TRBV28,TGTGCCAGCAGTCCCTTTACCGTTCGGAGGGGAGAAAATCAGCCCCAGCATTTT,CASSPFTVRRGENQPQHF
TRBD1,TRBJ2-2,NA,TRBV28,TGTGCCAGCAGTTTACCCACAGGGGTTGCGACCGGGGAGCTGTTTTTT,CASSLPTGVATGELFF
NA,TRBJ2-3,NA,TRBV19,TGTGCCAGTAGTATAGGACCTGGGCCAGCGGATACGCAGTATTTT,CASSIGPGPADTQYF
TRBD1,TRBJ2-3,NA,TRBV4-1,TGCGCCAGCAGCCAAGGCCGGGACAGGGGTGCAGATACGCAGTATTTT,CASSQGRDRGADTQYF
TRBD2,TRBJ2-5,many,TRBV7-6,TGTGCCAGCAGCTTAGGTAGTCTAGCGGGACTCGAGACCCAGTACTTC,CASSLGSLAGLETQYF
NA,TRBJ1-1,NA,TRBV6-1,TGTGCCAGCAGTTTGAACAGGAACACTGAAGCTTTCTTT,CASSLNRNTEAFF
NA,TRBJ1-1,NA,TRBV28,TGTGCCAGCAGTTCCGGGACTCCTCGGGCCGCTTTCTTT,CASSSGTPRAAFF
NA,TRBJ2-7,NA,TRBV29-1,TGCAGCGTTGAAGATCAAACAGGGAGCGAGCAGTACTTC,CSVEDQTGSEQYF
TRBD2,TRBJ2-1,once,TRBV29-1,TGCAGCGTCGCCACTAGCGTGTACAATGAGCAGTTCTTC,CSVATSVYNEQFF
TRBD1,TRBJ2-3,NA,TRBV5-4,TGTGCCAGCAGCTGGGACAGGGTGCGAGGCACAGATACGCAGTATTTT,CASSWDRVRGTDTQYF
NA,TRBJ2-5,NA,TRBV28,TGTGCCAGCAGTCCCTCCACCTTTGCCCCTGGGTACTTC,CASSPSTFAPGYF
TRBD1,TRBJ2-1,NA,TRBV29-1,TGCAGCGCTAGCCGGGACAGAGGTTACAATGAGCAGTTCTTC,CSASRDRGYNEQFF
NA,TRBJ2-7,NA,TRBV7-2,TGTGCCAGCAGCTTAAGTTTCGGGACGGCCTACGAGCAGTACTTC,CASSLSFGTAYEQYF
NA,TRBJ2-5,NA,TRBV7-2,TGTGCCAGCAGCCTAATGGCTGAGTCTCCGGAGACCCAGTACTTC,CASSLMAESPETQYF
NA,TRBJ2-1,NA,TRBV2,TGTGCCAGCAGTGGGTACTTGGGGGCATCGATTGAGCAGTTCTTC,CASSGYLGASIEQFF
NA,TRBJ1-4,NA,TRBV4-2,TGTGCCAGCAGCCAAGGTATGGCCTCAACAACTAATGAAAAACTGTTTTTT,CASSQGMASTTNEKLFF
TRBD1,TRBJ2-5,NA,TRBV10-2,TGCGCCAGTCGACAGGGGGCTGGCGAGACCCAGTACTTC,CASRQGAGETQYF
TRBD1,TRBJ2-3,NA,TRBV25-1,TGTGCCAGCAGTGAATTCTTAACGGACAGGGGGCAGTATTTT,CASSEFLTDRGQYF
NA,TRBJ1-4,NA,TRBV6-1,TGTGCCAGCGGTAGAACAACTAATGAAAAACTGTTTTTT,CASGRTTNEKLFF
TRBD1,TRBJ1-1,NA,TRBV2,TGTGCCAGCAGTTTCGACAGGGGAGGCACTGAAGCTTTCTTT,CASSFDRGGTEAFF
NA,TRBJ1-3,few,TRBV28,TGTGCCAGCAGTAAACAGTCTGGAAACACCATATATTTT,CASSKQSGNTIYF
TRBD1,TRBJ1-2,NA,TRBV19,TGTGCCAGCAGAAAGTTACGGGACAGGGTATATGGCTACACCTTC,CASRKLRDRVYGYTF
NA,TRBJ2-7,NA,TRBV5-1,TGCGCCAGCAGCTTGGGAGGTAGCTCCTACGAGCAGTACTTC,CASSLGGSSYEQYF
TRBD2,TRBJ2-5,NA,TRBV7-2,TGTGCCAGCAGCTACGGGGGGGGTTTGGGAGAGACCCAGTACTTC,CASSYGGGLGETQYF
NA,TRBJ2-5,NA,TRBV5-1,TGCGCCAGCAGCTTTAGGGATGGTGAGACCCAGTACTTC,CASSFRDGETQYF
NA,TRBJ2-2,few,TRBV9,TGTGCCAGCAGCGAGGGTGGCAGCCTCACCGGGGAGCTGTTTTTT,CASSEGGSLTGELFF
TRBD1,TRBJ1-1,NA,TRBV5-1,TGCGCCAGCAGCTTACAGGGGGGAAATGAAGCTTTCTTT,CASSLQGGNEAFF
NA,TRBJ2-1,NA,TRBV10-3,TGTGCCATCAGTGACAAAGGGCACAATGAGCAGTTCTTC,CAISDKGHNEQFF
NA,TRBJ2-1,NA,TRBV21-1,TGTGCCAGCACCCACCGGACAGGGGCTCCACCAGAGCAGTTCTTC,CASTHRTGAPPEQFF
TRBD2,TRBJ2-5,NA,TRBV30,TGTGCCTGGAACGGGGCCATCGGGGGGAAGCAGTACTTC,CAWNGAIGGKQYF
NA,TRBJ1-2,few,TRBV19,TGTGCCAGCAACGAACAGGGAGACGGCTACACCTTC,CASNEQGDGYTF
NA,TRBJ2-2,NA,TRBV5-1,TGCGCCAGCAGCTTTACAGGGATGGGCACCGGGGAGCTGTTTTTT,CASSFTGMGTGELFF
NA,TRBJ1-5,NA,TRBV28,TGTGCCAGCCGCATAGGCAAGGGGCTAGGCAATCAGCCCCAGCATTTT,CASRIGKGLGNQPQHF
NA,TRBJ2-7,NA,TRBV4-3,TGCGCCAGCAGCCAAGCAGCCAGTCAAGACTACGAGCAGTACTTC,CASSQAASQDYEQYF
TRBD1,TRBJ2-5,NA,TRBV5-1,TGCGCCAGCAGCACGGGACAGGGTCTGGAGACCCAGTACTTC,CASSTGQGLETQYF
TRBD2,TRBJ2-7,NA,TRBV5-4,TGTGCCAGCAGCTCTTACAGGACTAGCGGGTACGAGCAGTACTTC,CASSSYRTSGYEQYF
NA,TRBJ2-7,NA,TRBV15,TGTGCCACCAGCAACCGGGCGGCAGGCGAGCAGTACTTC,CATSNRAAGEQYF
NA,TRBJ2-5,few,TRBV20-1,TGCAGTGCTAGTCTGGCAGAGACCCAGTACTTC,CSASLAETQYF